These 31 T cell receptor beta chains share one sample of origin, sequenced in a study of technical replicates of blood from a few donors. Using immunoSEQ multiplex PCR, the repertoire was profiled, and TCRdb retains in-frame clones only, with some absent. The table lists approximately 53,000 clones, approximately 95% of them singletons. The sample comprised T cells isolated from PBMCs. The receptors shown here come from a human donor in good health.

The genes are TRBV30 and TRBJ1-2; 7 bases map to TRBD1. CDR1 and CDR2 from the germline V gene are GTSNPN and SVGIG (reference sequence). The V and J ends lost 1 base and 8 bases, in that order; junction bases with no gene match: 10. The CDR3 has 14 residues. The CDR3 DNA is TGTGCCTGGAGTGCGACAAGACAGGGTGACGGCTACACCTTC. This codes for CAWSATRQGDGYTF.

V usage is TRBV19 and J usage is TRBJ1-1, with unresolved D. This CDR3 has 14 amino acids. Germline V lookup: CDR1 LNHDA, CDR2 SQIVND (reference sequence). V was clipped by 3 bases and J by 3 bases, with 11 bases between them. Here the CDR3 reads CASSMRDWDTEAFF. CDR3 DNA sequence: TGTGCCAGTAGTATGAGGGATTGGGACACTGAAGCTTTCTTT.

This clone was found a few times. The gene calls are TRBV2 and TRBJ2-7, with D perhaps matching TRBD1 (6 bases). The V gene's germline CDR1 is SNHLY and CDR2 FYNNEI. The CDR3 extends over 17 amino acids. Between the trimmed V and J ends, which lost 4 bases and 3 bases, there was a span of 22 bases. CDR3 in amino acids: CASSGPSTPGEGYEQYF. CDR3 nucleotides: TGTGCCAGCAGTGGCCCCTCCACCCCAGGGGAAGGCTACGAGCAGTACTTC.

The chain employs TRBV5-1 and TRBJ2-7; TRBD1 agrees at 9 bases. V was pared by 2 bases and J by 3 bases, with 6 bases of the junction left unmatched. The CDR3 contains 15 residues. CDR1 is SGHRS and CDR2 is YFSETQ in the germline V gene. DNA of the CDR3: TGCGCCAGCAGCTTAACGACAGGGGGTTTCTACGAGCAGTACTTC. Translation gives CASSLTTGGFYEQYF.

The CDR3 sequence is CASSPKGASLFEQYF. The CDR3 DNA reads TGCGCCAGCAGCCCAAAGGGAGCTTCTCTTTTCGAGCAGTACTTC. V gene TRBV4-1 combines with J gene TRBJ2-7; tentatively, D is TRBD2 (5 bases). Deletions cut 4 bases from V and 6 bases from J, with 19 bases between. The germline V gene has CDR1 MGHRA and CDR2 YSYEKL. This CDR3 region has 15 residues.

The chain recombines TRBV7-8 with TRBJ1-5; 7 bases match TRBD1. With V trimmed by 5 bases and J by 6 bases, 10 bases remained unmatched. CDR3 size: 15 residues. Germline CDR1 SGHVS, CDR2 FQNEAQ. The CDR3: CASSAWTGWGQPQHF. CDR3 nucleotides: TGTGCCAGCAGCGCCTGGACAGGTTGGGGTCAGCCCCAGCATTTT.

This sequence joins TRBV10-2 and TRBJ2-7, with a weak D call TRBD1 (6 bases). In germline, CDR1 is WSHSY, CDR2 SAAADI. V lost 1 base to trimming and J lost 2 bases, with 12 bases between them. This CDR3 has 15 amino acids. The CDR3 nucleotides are TGCGCCAGCAGTGAGTATCAGGGGAATCCCTACGAGCAGTACTTC. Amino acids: CASSEYQGNPYEQYF.

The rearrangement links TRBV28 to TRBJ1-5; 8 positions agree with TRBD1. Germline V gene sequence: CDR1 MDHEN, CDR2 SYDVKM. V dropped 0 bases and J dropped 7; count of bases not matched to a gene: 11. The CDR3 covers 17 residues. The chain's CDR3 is CASSLWGQTGVGQPQHF. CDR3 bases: TGTGCCAGCAGTTTATGGGGACAGACAGGGGTTGGGCAGCCCCAGCATTTT.

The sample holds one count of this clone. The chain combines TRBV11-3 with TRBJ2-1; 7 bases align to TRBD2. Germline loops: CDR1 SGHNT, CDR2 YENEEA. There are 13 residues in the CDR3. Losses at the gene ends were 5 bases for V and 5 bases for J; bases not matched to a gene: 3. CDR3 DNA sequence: TGTGCCAGCAGCCGAAGCGGGGACAATGAGCAGTTCTTC. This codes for CASSRSGDNEQFF.

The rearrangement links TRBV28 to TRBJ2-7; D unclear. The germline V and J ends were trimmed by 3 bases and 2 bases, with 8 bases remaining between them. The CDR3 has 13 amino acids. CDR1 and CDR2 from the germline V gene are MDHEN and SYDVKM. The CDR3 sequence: CASSFLEAYEQYF. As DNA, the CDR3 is TGTGCCAGCAGTTTTCTCGAGGCCTACGAGCAGTACTTC.

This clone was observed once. The CDR3 DNA sequence: TGTGCCAGCAGCCAAGTGGATAGCCTCCCGGGGGAGCAGTACTTC. It yields the protein CASSQVDSLPGEQYF. The chain joins TRBV4-2 to TRBJ2-7; TRBD2 might be the D (5 bases). Germline lookup yields CDR1 LGHNA and CDR2 YNFKEQ. This CDR3 has 15 residues. The V end was cut by 1 base, the J end by 7 bases, with 17 bases between.

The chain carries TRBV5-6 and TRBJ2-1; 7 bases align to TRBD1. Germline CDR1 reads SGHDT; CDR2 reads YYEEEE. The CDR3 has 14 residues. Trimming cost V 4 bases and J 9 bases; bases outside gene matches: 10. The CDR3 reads CASSDRDSLFEQFF. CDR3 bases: TGTGCCAGCAGCGACCGGGACAGTCTATTTGAGCAGTTCTTC. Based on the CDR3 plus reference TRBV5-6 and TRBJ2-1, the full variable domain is DAGVTQSPTHLIKTRGQQVTLRCSPKSGHDTVSWYQQALGQGPQFIFQYYEEEERQRGNFPDRFSGHQFPNYSSELNVNALLLGDSALYLCASSDRDSLFEQFFGPGTRLTVL.

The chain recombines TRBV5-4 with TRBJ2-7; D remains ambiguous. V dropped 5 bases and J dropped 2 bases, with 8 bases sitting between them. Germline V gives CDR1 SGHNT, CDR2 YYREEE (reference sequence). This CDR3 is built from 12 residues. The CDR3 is CASSRDTYEQYF. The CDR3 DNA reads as TGTGCCAGCAGTCGAGACACCTACGAGCAGTACTTC.

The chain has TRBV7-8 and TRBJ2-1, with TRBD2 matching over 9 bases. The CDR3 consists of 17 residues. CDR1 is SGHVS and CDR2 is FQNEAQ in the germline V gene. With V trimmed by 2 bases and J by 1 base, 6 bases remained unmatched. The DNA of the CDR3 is TGTGCCAGCAGCTTATATAGCGGGAGCCAATCCTACAATGAGCAGTTCTTC. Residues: CASSLYSGSQSYNEQFF.

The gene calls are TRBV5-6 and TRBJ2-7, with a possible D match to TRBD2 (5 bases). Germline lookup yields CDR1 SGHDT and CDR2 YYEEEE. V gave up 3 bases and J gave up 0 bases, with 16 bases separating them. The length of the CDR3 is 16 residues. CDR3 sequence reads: CASSSIRTRTSYEQYF. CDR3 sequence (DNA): TGTGCCAGCAGCTCGATACGTACTAGGACCTCCTACGAGCAGTACTTC.

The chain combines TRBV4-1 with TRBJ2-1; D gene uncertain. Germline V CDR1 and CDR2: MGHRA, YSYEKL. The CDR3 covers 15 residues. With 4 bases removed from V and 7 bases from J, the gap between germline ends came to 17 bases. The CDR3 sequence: CASSPTDTHMNEQFF. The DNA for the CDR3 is TGCGCCAGCAGCCCGACCGACACCCATATGAATGAGCAGTTCTTC.

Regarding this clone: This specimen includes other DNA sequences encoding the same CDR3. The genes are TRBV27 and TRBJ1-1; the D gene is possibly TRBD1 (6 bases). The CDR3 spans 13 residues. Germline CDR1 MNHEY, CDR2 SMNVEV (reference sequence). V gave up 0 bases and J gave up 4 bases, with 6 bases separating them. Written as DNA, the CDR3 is TGTGCCAGCAGTTTATCAGGGGGCACTGAAGCTTTCTTT. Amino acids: CASSLSGGTEAFF.

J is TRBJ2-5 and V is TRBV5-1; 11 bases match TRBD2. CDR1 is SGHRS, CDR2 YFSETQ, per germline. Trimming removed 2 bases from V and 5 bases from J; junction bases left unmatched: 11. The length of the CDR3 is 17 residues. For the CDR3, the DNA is TGCGCCAGCAGCTTCCGTTTAGCGGGAGGGGTGGATGAGACCCAGTACTTC. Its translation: CASSFRLAGGVDETQYF.

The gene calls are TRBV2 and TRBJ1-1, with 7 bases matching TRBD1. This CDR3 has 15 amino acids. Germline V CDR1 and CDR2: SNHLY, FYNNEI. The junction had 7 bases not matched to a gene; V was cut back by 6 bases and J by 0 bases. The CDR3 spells CASSDRDSMNTEAFF. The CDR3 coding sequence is TGTGCCAGCAGCGACCGGGACAGCATGAACACTGAAGCTTTCTTT.

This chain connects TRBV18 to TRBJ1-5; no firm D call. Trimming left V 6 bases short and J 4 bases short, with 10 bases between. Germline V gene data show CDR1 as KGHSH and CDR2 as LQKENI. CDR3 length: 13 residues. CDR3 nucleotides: TGTGCCAGCTCGTTCGAGAATAATCAGCCCCAGCATTTT. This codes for CASSFENNQPQHF.

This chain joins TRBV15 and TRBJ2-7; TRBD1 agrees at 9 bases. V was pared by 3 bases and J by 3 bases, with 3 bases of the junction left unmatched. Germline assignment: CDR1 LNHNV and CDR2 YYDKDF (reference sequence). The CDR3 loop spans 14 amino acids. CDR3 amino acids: CATSSRDRDYEQYF. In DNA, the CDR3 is TGTGCCACCAGCAGCCGGGACAGGGACTACGAGCAGTACTTC.

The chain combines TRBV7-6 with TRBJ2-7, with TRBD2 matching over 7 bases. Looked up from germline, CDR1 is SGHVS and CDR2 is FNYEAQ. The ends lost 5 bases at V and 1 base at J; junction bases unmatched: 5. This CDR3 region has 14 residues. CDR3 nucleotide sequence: TGTGCCAGCAGCCCCGGGGGGAGTTCCTACGAGCAGTACTTC. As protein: CASSPGGSSYEQYF.

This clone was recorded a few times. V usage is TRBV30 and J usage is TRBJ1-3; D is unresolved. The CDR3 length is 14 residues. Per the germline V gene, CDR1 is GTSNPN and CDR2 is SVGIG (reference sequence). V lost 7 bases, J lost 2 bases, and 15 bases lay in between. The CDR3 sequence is CASRRGGTGNTIYF. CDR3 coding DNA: TGTGCCTCTAGGCGGGGAGGGACTGGAAACACCATATATTTT.

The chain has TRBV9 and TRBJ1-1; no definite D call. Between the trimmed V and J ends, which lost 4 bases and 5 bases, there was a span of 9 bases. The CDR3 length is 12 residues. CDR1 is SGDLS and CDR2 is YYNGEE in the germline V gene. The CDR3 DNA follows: TGTGCCAGCAGCTTTACAGAGACTGAAGCTTTCTTT. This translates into CASSFTETEAFF.

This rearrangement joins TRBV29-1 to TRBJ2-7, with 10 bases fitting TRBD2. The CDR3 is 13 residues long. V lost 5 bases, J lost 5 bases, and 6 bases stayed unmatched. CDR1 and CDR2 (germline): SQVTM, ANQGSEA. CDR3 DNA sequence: TGCAGCGTTCGGACTAGCGGTTATGACGAGCAGTACTTC. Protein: CSVRTSGYDEQYF.

CDR3 in DNA: TGTGCCAGCAGCCCGCACGGGACAGCAAGTAACTATGGCTACACCTTC. Translating gives CASSPHGTASNYGYTF. The chain recombines TRBV7-3 with TRBJ1-2; the match to TRBD1 covers 7 bases. Germline CDR1 SGHTA, CDR2 FQGTGA. The V gene end was trimmed by 5 bases and the J gene end by 1 base; junction bases not matched to a gene: 10. The CDR3 totals 16 residues.

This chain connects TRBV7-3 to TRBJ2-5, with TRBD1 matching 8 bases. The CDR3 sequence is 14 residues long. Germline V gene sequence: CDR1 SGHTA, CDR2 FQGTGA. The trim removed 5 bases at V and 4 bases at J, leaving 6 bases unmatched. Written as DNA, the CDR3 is TGTGCCAGCAGCAGGGACAGGATGTCAGAGACCCAGTACTTC. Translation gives CASSRDRMSETQYF.

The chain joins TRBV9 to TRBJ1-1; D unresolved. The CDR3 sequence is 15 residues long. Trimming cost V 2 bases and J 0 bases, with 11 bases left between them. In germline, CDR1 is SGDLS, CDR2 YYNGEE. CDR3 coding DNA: TGTGCCAGCAGCGTCCTAGGTGGCCTGAACACTGAAGCTTTCTTT. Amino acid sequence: CASSVLGGLNTEAFF.

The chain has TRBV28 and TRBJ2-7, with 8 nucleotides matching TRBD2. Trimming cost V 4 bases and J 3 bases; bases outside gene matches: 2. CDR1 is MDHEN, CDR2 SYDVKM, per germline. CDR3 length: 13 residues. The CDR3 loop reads CASSSLAGYEQYF. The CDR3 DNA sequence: TGTGCCAGCAGTTCCCTAGCGGGCTACGAGCAGTACTTC.

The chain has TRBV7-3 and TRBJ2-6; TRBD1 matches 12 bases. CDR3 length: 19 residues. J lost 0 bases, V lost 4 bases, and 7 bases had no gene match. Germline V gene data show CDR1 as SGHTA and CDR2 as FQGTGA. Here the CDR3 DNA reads TGTGCCAGCAGCTGGACCGGGACAGGGGGCCTCTCTGGGGCCAACGTCCTGACTTTC. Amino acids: CASSWTGTGGLSGANVLTF.

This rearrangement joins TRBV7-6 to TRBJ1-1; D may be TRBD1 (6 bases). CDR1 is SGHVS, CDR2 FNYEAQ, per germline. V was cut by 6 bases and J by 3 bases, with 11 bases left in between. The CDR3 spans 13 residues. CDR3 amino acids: CASRQGSDTEAFF. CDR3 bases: TGTGCCAGCAGACAGGGATCGGACACTGAAGCTTTCTTT.